This T cell receptor (beta chain) was sequenced in a study of T cell repertoires in cytomegalovirus infection. Study details: Public TCR beta signatures were indicative of both CMV infection and a matching HLA type.

TCRdb recomputed calls from the reads with MiXCR, one row per CDR3 protein. The data contain about 890,000 distinct CDR3 sequences, roughly 30% of them singletons. Concerning this clonotype itself: Its specificity is unknown.

Overall study results and limits: Carriers of CMV plus the relevant HLA were identified by cumulative public TCR beta family frequency. CMV-specific HLA-C-restricted TCR beta clonotypes dominated the ex vivo response.

Looked up from germline, CDR1 is SNHLY and CDR2 is FYNNEI. The CDR3 has 14 residues. Trimming removed 3 bases from V and 5 bases from J, with 10 bases in between. The TCR comes from a human donor in good health (CMV status not recorded). Some clones in this sample may be carry-over from other donors' samples. This chain joins TRBV2 and TRBJ1-4; D remains unclear. The source was cultured CD8+ T cells from PBMCs, collected from culture after CMV antigen stimulation. This chain's CDR3 is CASSERGGNEKLFF. The CDR3 DNA is TGTGCCAGCAGTGAGCGAGGCGGGAATGAAAAACTGTTTTTT.